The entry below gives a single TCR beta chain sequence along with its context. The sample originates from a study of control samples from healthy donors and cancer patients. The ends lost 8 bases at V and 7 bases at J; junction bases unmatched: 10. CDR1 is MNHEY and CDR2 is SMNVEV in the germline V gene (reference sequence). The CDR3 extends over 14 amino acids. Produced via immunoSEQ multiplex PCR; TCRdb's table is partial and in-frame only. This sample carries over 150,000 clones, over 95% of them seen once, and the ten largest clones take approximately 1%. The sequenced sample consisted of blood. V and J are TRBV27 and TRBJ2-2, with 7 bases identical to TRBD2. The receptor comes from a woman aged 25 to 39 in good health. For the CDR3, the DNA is TGTGCCAGCGCCGGGGGGATGGGTGGCGGGGAGCTGTTTTTT. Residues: CASAGGMGGGELFF.